This record concerns one T cell receptor beta chain sequence. As yet, its antigen is unknown. The data derive from a study of vaccination and CD4 T cells after COVID-19. Cultured CD4+ T-cell DNA underwent Oncomine TCR Beta short-read sequencing. TCRdb re-derived calls from the PCR reads in MiXCR, one entry per CDR3 protein. Of some 2,000 distinct CDR3 sequences in the sample, about three fifths were seen once. V lost 5 bases to trimming and J lost 0 bases, with 14 bases between them. CDR1 is MNHNS and CDR2 is SASEGT in the germline V gene. CDR3 length: 15 residues. Documented treatment: 10-day PBMC culture with coronavirus spike peptide pools or control peptides (ViraFEST assay). CD4+ T cells that came from the unexposed donor were collected before the COVID-19 pandemic (2011-2018). Study observations and caveats: It was observed that, in convalescent patients, a median approximately 90% of reactive clones arose only post-vaccination.

This rearrangement joins TRBV6-1 to TRBJ2-7; D might be TRBD1 or TRBD2, each matching 5 bases. The sequence was obtained from a human donor in good health. Source material: CD4+ T cells from blood, cultured in vitro. Here the CDR3 DNA reads TGTGCCAGCAGTCATCCCGGGACGAGCTCCTACGAGCAGTACTTC. The encoded protein is CASSHPGTSSYEQYF.